Shown below are 25 T cell receptor beta chains from a single sample sequenced in a study of shared clonotypes between healthy human individuals. Produced via immunoSEQ multiplex PCR; TCRdb's table is partial and in-frame only. The table has fewer than 2.5 million clones, approximately 93% seen once; the top ten hold roughly 0.39%. Specimen: naive CD4+ T cells from PBMCs. Noted subset: CD45RA+ positively selected. The receptors come from a man younger than 30 in good health. Some clones in this sample may be carry-over from other donors' samples.

This clone is a singleton in its sample. The rearrangement links TRBV6-5 to TRBJ1-4; D is unclear. The ends were cut back, 3 bases at V and 6 bases at J, with 11 bases in the middle. There are 14 residues in the CDR3. CDR1 and CDR2 (germline): MNHEY, SVGAGI. The CDR3: CASSYQEDHEKLFF. CDR3 sequence (DNA): TGTGCCAGCAGTTATCAGGAGGATCATGAAAAACTGTTTTTT.

The chain has TRBV11-2 and TRBJ2-7, with 12 bases aligning to TRBD2. CDR1 and CDR2 (germline): SGHAT, FQNNGV. Trimming cost V 5 bases and J 2 bases; bases outside gene matches: 16. The CDR3 spans 19 residues. CDR3 sequence reads: CASSASGRVLKENPYEQYF. As DNA, the CDR3 is TGTGCCAGCAGCGCTAGCGGGAGGGTTTTAAAGGAAAATCCCTACGAGCAGTACTTC.

The chain carries TRBV5-1 and TRBJ2-3; 9 bases match TRBD1. Germline lookup yields CDR1 SGHRS and CDR2 YFSETQ. The ends lost 4 bases at V and 2 bases at J; junction bases unmatched: 8. The CDR3 consists of 16 residues. The CDR3 here is CASSATGTGTTDTQYF. The DNA for the CDR3 is TGCGCCAGCAGCGCGACCGGGACAGGGACCACAGATACGCAGTATTTT.

The chain recombines TRBV19 with TRBJ1-2; no clear D. This CDR3 is 17 amino acids long. Germline V gives CDR1 LNHDA, CDR2 SQIVND (reference sequence). Trimming shortened V by 3 bases and J by 3 bases, and 20 bases separated the two germline ends. The CDR3 sequence is CASSIPPYTLGDYGYTF. In nucleotides, the CDR3 is TGTGCCAGTAGTATCCCTCCTTACACCCTCGGAGACTATGGCTACACCTTC.

This chain connects TRBV6-5 to TRBJ2-7; D is perhaps TRBD1 (6 bases). In germline, CDR1 is MNHEY, CDR2 SVGAGI. CDR3 length: 14 amino acids. Trimming took 0 bases from V and 6 from J, leaving 12 bases between them. The CDR3 DNA follows: TGTGCCAGCAGTTACTCTACAGGGCTCGGCGAGCAGTACTTC. This encodes CASSYSTGLGEQYF.

The V and J genes are TRBV7-9 and TRBJ2-6; D could derive from TRBD1 or TRBD2 (7 bases each). The CDR3 covers 18 residues. Trimming pared 1 base from V and 0 bases from J, leaving 13 bases between. Looked up from germline, CDR1 is SEHNR and CDR2 is FQNEAQ (reference sequence). The CDR3 loop is CASSLEQGEGSGANVLTF. The CDR3 DNA reads as TGTGCCAGCAGCTTAGAGCAGGGGGAGGGCTCTGGGGCCAACGTCCTGACTTTC. The full variable domain, its missing parts supplied by reference TRBV7-9 and TRBJ2-6, is DTGVSQNPRHKITKRGQNVTFRCDPISEHNRLYWYRQTLGQGPEFLTYFQNEAQLEKSRLLSDRFSAERPKGSFSTLEIQRTEQGDSAMYLCASSLEQGEGSGANVLTFGAGSRLTVL.

The genes are TRBV28 and TRBJ2-7; tentatively, D is TRBD1 or TRBD2 (6 bases each). CDR1 MDHEN and CDR2 SYDVKM come from the germline V gene. V gave up 6 bases and J gave up 0 bases, with 12 bases separating them. The CDR3 sequence is 14 residues long. CDR3 protein: CASRGGGFSYEQYF. CDR3 nucleotides: TGTGCCAGCAGGGGGGGCGGATTCTCCTACGAGCAGTACTTC.

This chain connects TRBV6-6 to TRBJ1-6; the D gene is possibly TRBD1 (5 bases). The CDR3 runs 13 residues. The germline gives CDR1 MNHNY, CDR2 SVGAGI (reference sequence). Between the trimmed V and J ends, which lost 8 bases and 5 bases, there was a span of 10 bases. In DNA, the CDR3 is TGTGCCAGCGGGGCGGCTAATAATTCACCCCTCCACTTT. Translating gives CASGAANNSPLHF.

V and J are TRBV4-1 and TRBJ2-5, with 7 nucleotides matching TRBD1. Germline CDR1 reads MGHRA; CDR2 reads YSYEKL. The length of the CDR3 is 15 residues. With 4 bases clipped from V and 2 bases from J, the junction kept 7 bases outside the gene matches. In nucleotides, the CDR3 is TGCGCCAGCAGCCGGGACAGATCAGGACAAGAGACCCAGTACTTC. The encoded protein is CASSRDRSGQETQYF.

The V call is TRBV11-3, the J call TRBJ2-5; 7 bases agree with TRBD1. The CDR3 totals 13 residues. CDR1 is SGHNT and CDR2 is YENEEA in the germline V gene. Germline trimming cut 5 bases from V and 5 bases from J; bases unmatched to any gene: 5. The CDR3, as DNA: TGTGCCAGCAGCCCGGGACAGCGGGAGACCCAGTACTTC. Its protein is CASSPGQRETQYF.

This clone was observed once. The gene calls are TRBV28 and TRBJ1-1; D might be TRBD1 (6 bases). V was shortened by 3 bases and J by 1 base, with 9 bases between the two germline ends. This CDR3 has 14 residues. Germline CDR1 is MDHEN and CDR2 is SYDVKM. The CDR3 loop is CASSFSDRNTEAFF. The DNA for the CDR3 is TGTGCCAGCAGTTTTTCGGACAGGAACACTGAAGCTTTCTTT.

The chain carries TRBV28 and TRBJ2-5, with TRBD2 as a possible D gene (5 bases). The CDR3 runs 15 residues. Trimming pared 2 bases from V and 3 bases from J, leaving 13 bases between. CDR1 is MDHEN and CDR2 is SYDVKM in the germline V gene. CDR3 nucleotide sequence: TGTGCCAGCAGTTTACCGGGGAACCTTAAAGAGACCCAGTACTTC. As protein: CASSLPGNLKETQYF.

About this clone itself: The junction shows a germline mismatch at one end, possibly a read error. This specimen includes other DNA sequences encoding the same CDR3. In nucleotides, the CDR3 is TGTGCCAGCAGGGAAGGGGGGGAGACCCAGTACTTC. Protein sequence: CASREGGETQYF. The rearrangement links TRBV2 to TRBJ2-5; either TRBD1 or TRBD2 may fit D (6 bases each). Germline CDR1 and CDR2: SNHLY and FYNNEI. The CDR3 has 12 residues.

This clone is a singleton in its sample. The gene calls are TRBV6-5 and TRBJ1-6; D not certain. Per germline, CDR1 MNHEY and CDR2 SVGAGI. Trimming removed 6 bases at V and 7 bases at J, with 16 bases between. The CDR3 loop spans 15 amino acids. In DNA, the CDR3 is TGTGCCAGCAGCTTCGACCGTTATCGGAATTCACCCCTCCACTTT. It is translated as CASSFDRYRNSPLHF.

The genes are TRBV7-3 and TRBJ2-5, with D maybe TRBD2 (5 bases). Looked up from germline, CDR1 is SGHTA and CDR2 is FQGTGA. The germline V and J ends were trimmed by 2 bases and 1 base, with 8 bases remaining between them. The CDR3 extends over 14 amino acids. The CDR3 nucleotides read TGTGCCAGCAGCTTATACGGGGTCCAAGAGACCCAGTACTTC. Amino acids: CASSLYGVQETQYF.

Details on this clone: The sample has other DNA sequences that encode this CDR3 too. CDR3 coding DNA: TGTGCCAGCAGCTTAGGTCTAGCGGGACCCTACGAGCAGTACTTC. Amino acid sequence: CASSLGLAGPYEQYF. The J gene is TRBJ2-7, the V gene TRBV7-2; 9 positions match TRBD2. J was trimmed by 2 bases and V by 1 base; bases with no gene match: 3. CDR1 is SGHTA, CDR2 FQGNSA, per germline. The CDR3 is 15 residues long.

The chain employs TRBV7-2 and TRBJ2-1; unclear D gene. The CDR3 length is 14 residues. Trimming cost V 6 bases and J 4 bases, with 13 bases left between them. CDR1 is SGHTA, CDR2 FQGNSA, per germline. CDR3 sequence reads: CASRAPGFYNEQFF. CDR3 sequence (DNA): TGTGCCAGCAGGGCCCCCGGATTTTACAATGAGCAGTTCTTC.

This sequence joins TRBV6-6 and TRBJ2-1; TRBD1 is a possible D gene (6 bases). CDR1 and CDR2 (germline): MNHNY, SVGAGI (reference sequence). V was clipped by 5 bases and J by 15 bases, with 17 bases between them. This CDR3 has 12 amino acids. In DNA, the CDR3 is TGTGCCAGCAGTCTCCCTCCGGGACAAACGTTCTTC. Its protein is CASSLPPGQTFF.

This clone was picked up a small number of times. This sequence joins TRBV28 and TRBJ1-5, with 9 bases matching TRBD1. This CDR3 comprises 15 residues. V lost 11 bases to trimming and J lost 4 bases; unmatched junction nucleotides: 12. Germline V gives CDR1 MDHEN, CDR2 SYDVKM. CDR3 sequence (DNA): TGTGCCGTACAGGGGGCCCCCGTAGGGAATCAGCCCCAGCATTTT. The encoded protein is CAVQGAPVGNQPQHF. The full variable domain, rest sourced from reference TRBV28 and TRBJ1-5, is DVKVTQSSRYLVKRTGEKVFLECVQDMDHENMFWYRQDPGLGLRLIYFSYDVKMKEKGDIPEGYSVSREKKERFSLILESASTNQTSMYLCAVQGAPVGNQPQHFGDGTRLSIL.

The chain has TRBV15 and TRBJ1-1; D perhaps matches TRBD1 (6 bases). V was trimmed by 3 bases and J by 6 bases, leaving 14 bases between them. Germline assignment: CDR1 LNHNV and CDR2 YYDKDF (reference sequence). The CDR3 sequence is 14 residues long. CDR3 DNA sequence: TGTGCCACCAGCAGGGATACAGGGACGGCTGAAGCTTTCTTT. It specifies CATSRDTGTAEAFF.

This clone was seen a single time. V gene TRBV14 combines with J gene TRBJ1-3; perhaps TRBD1 as D (5 bases). V was shortened by 0 bases and J by 9 bases, with 9 bases between the two germline ends. The germline gives CDR1 SGHDN, CDR2 FVKESK. The CDR3 runs to 13 residues. The CDR3 here is CASSQDRGGTIYF. CDR3 sequence (DNA): TGTGCCAGCAGCCAAGACCGGGGGGGCACCATATATTTT.

The V call is TRBV29-1, the J call TRBJ2-3; D is possibly TRBD1 or TRBD2 (5 bases each). There are 13 residues in the CDR3. The germline V and J ends were trimmed by 7 bases and 6 bases, with 17 bases remaining between them. Germline-derived CDR1 and CDR2 are SQVTM and ANQGSEA. CDR3 in amino acids: CSGGTVLVDTQYF. Here the CDR3 DNA reads TGCAGCGGGGGGACGGTCCTCGTCGATACGCAGTATTTT.

This chain connects TRBV30 to TRBJ1-1; a possible D gene is TRBD1 (5 bases). V was pared by 4 bases and J by 1 base, with 16 bases between. The CDR3 covers 15 residues. The germline V gene has CDR1 GTSNPN and CDR2 SVGIG (reference sequence). CDR3 coding DNA: TGTGCCTGGATCGGATCGGGACTCAGGAACACTGAAGCTTTCTTT. Amino acid sequence: CAWIGSGLRNTEAFF.

Concerning this clone: This sample also contains other DNA sequences that code for the same CDR3. This rearrangement joins TRBV20-1 to TRBJ2-1; no definite D call. The CDR3 loop spans 11 amino acids. The germline CDR1 and CDR2 sequences are DFQATT and SNEGSKA (reference sequence). Trimming left V 3 bases short and J 7 bases short, with 7 bases between. CDR3 nucleotides: TGCAGTGCTAGGGATGATAATGAGCAGTTCTTC. This sequence encodes CSARDDNEQFF.

The CDR3 region is CASGLVQGAEVTEAFF. DNA of the CDR3: TGTGCTAGTGGTTTGGTCCAGGGGGCCGAGGTCACTGAAGCTTTCTTT. The chain couples TRBV12-5 to TRBJ1-1, with 8 bases aligning to TRBD1. Germline V gene lookup returns CDR1 LGHNT and CDR2 FRNRAP. The V gene end was trimmed by 0 bases and the J gene end by 4 bases; junction bases not matched to a gene: 7. The CDR3 extends over 16 amino acids.